This T cell receptor beta chain was sequenced during a study of cytomegalovirus exposure and HLA in healthy donors. Study-level results: A later analysis linked around 15,000 TCR beta sequences to HLA alleles at 0.05 false discovery rate. A list of 164 TCR beta chains associated with cytomegalovirus was given.

The CDR3 spans 11 residues. Trimming cost V 8 bases and J 5 bases, with 9 bases left between them. Germline assignment: CDR1 MNHEY and CDR2 SVGAGI. PCR amplification relied on 60 Vbeta primers (plus 13 Jbeta primers). The table came from immunoSEQ multiplex PCR; TCRdb's copy has only in-frame clones and leaves some out. The table for this sample gives about 190,000 clones. With respect to this clone: No antigen is known for it.

The sequencing sample was made of PBMCs. This receptor was identified in a man aged 25-45 years in good health and CMV-seronegative. This sequence joins TRBV6-5 and TRBJ1-2; D is unclear. Here the CDR3 DNA reads TGTGCCAGCCGGGAAGCGTATGGCTACACCTTC. Its translation is CASREAYGYTF.